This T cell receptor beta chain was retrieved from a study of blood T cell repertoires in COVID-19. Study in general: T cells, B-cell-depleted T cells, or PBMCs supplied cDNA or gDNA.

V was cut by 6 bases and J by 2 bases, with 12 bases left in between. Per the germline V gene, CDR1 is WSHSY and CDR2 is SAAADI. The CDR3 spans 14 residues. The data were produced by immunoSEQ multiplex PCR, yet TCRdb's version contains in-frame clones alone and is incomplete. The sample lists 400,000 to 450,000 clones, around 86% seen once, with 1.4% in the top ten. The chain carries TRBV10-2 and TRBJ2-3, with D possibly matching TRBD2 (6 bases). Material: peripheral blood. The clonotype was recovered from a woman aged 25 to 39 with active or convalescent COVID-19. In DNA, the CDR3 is TGCGCCAGCAGAACTAGCCTGAACACAGATACGCAGTATTTT. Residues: CASRTSLNTDTQYF.